Shown below are 24 T cell receptor beta chains from a single sample sequenced in a study of chemoradiotherapy in HPV16-positive cancers. Profiling relied on immunoSEQ multiplex PCR, and the TCRdb table lists in-frame clones only, not all of them. The table records around 1,100 clones, about four fifths of them present only once. The sample in question was tumor tissue, obtained from a patient who underwent chemoradiotherapy. These receptors were obtained from a human donor with HPV-associated anogenital cancer.

There are a few counts of this clone. This rearrangement joins TRBV6-6 to TRBJ1-1; D unresolved. This CDR3 is built from 11 residues. V was cut by 6 bases and J by 8 bases, with 10 bases left in between. The germline V gene has CDR1 MNHNY and CDR2 SVGAGI (reference sequence). CDR3 amino acids: CASRTTAEAFF. The CDR3 nucleotides read TGTGCCAGCAGGACTACAGCAGAAGCTTTCTTT.

The chain combines TRBV5-1 with TRBJ1-2; D might be TRBD1 (5 bases). The germline CDR1 and CDR2 sequences are SGHRS and YFSETQ. With 0 bases removed from V and 1 base from J, the gap between germline ends came to 13 bases. The CDR3 extends over 16 amino acids. The CDR3 here is CASSLVGGTLNYGYTF. In nucleotides, the CDR3 is TGCGCCAGCAGCTTGGTTGGAGGGACCCTTAACTATGGCTACACCTTC.

This sequence joins TRBV6-5 and TRBJ2-2, with D possibly being TRBD1 (5 bases). Trimming removed 0 bases at V and 9 bases at J, with 14 bases between. The CDR3 extends over 15 amino acids. Per germline, CDR1 MNHEY and CDR2 SVGAGI. CDR3 in amino acids: CASSYSDGHVRELFF. CDR3 DNA sequence: TGTGCCAGCAGTTACTCGGACGGACACGTTCGGGAGCTGTTTTTT.

As concerns this clone: It may be a read error: a sequence one base away is much more abundant. This chain joins TRBV27 and TRBJ2-2; 9 bases align to TRBD1. The CDR3 spans 16 residues. J lost 1 base, V lost 7 bases, and 7 bases had no gene match. CDR1 and CDR2 (germline): MNHEY, SMNVEV (reference sequence). CDR3 loop: CASTGAGQGNTGELFF. DNA for the CDR3: TGTGCCAGCACTGGGGCGGGACAGGGGAACACCGGGGAGCTGTTTTTT.

This clone was detected only once. This chain uses TRBV10-3 with TRBJ2-4, with TRBD2 matching 11 bases. Trimming at V came to 3 bases and at J to 6 bases, leaving 1 base not matched to a gene. CDR1 is ENHRY and CDR2 is SYGVKD in the germline V gene. The CDR3 totals 14 residues. The CDR3 DNA follows: TGTGCCATCAGTGATGGGACTAGCGGAAACATTCAGTACTTC. Translated: CAISDGTSGNIQYF.

This sequence joins TRBV28 and TRBJ1-4; D unclear. CDR1 is MDHEN and CDR2 is SYDVKM in the germline V gene. There are 13 residues in the CDR3. The ends were cut back, 4 bases at V and 12 bases at J, with 15 bases in the middle. The CDR3 DNA reads as TGTGCCAGCAGTTCGCCCGGGGTCGAGGAACTGTTTTTT. Translating it yields CASSSPGVEELFF.

The chain carries TRBV7-2 and TRBJ2-7; D not certain. The germline CDR1 and CDR2 sequences are SGHTA and FQGNSA. V lost 5 bases, J lost 0 bases, and 14 bases lay in between. The CDR3 totals 15 residues. The CDR3 here is CASSLRPANSYEQYF. Here the CDR3 DNA reads TGTGCCAGCAGCCTCCGGCCGGCGAACTCCTACGAGCAGTACTTC.

The chain joins TRBV15 to TRBJ1-3, with D perhaps TRBD1 (6 bases). This CDR3 has 16 amino acids. From germline, CDR1 is LNHNV and CDR2 YYDKDF (reference sequence). V was shortened by 1 base and J by 2 bases, with 12 bases between the two germline ends. CDR3 protein: CATSRAGTFTGNTIYF. The CDR3 nucleotides read TGTGCCACCAGCAGAGCAGGGACATTCACTGGAAACACCATATATTTT. Looking up the rest from reference TRBV15 and TRBJ1-3 gives the full variable domain: DAMVIQNPRYQVTQFGKPVTLSCSQTLNHNVMYWYQQKSSQAPKLLFHYYDKDFNNEADTPDNFQSRRPNTSFCFLDIRSPGLGDTAMYLCATSRAGTFTGNTIYFGEGSWLTVV.

V and J are TRBV5-4 and TRBJ1-1, with D hard to call. The length of the CDR3 is 13 residues. The V end lost 1 base, the J end lost 1 base, and 5 bases lay between the germline ends. CDR1 SGHNT and CDR2 YYREEE come from the germline V gene (reference sequence). The CDR3, as DNA: TGTGCCAGCAGCTTGACAGAGAACACTGAAGCTTTCTTT. It encodes CASSLTENTEAFF.

The genes are TRBV7-9 and TRBJ2-1; tentatively, D is TRBD2 (6 bases). Germline V lookup: CDR1 SEHNR, CDR2 FQNEAQ (reference sequence). The CDR3 runs to 14 residues. With 5 bases removed from V and 3 bases from J, the gap between germline ends came to 11 bases. The CDR3 reads CASSPGRGYNEQFF. CDR3 DNA: TGTGCCAGCAGCCCGGGGCGGGGCTACAATGAGCAGTTCTTC.

The rearrangement joins TRBV4-1 to TRBJ2-1, with D possibly TRBD2 on 6 matching bases. V lost 4 bases to trimming and J lost 3 bases, with 19 bases between them. The CDR3 contains 17 residues. Germline V lookup: CDR1 MGHRA, CDR2 YSYEKL. In nucleotides, the CDR3 is TGCGCCAGCAGCCTCTCCTCGCGGGGTTTCGTCTACAATGAGCAGTTCTTC. Translated, it gives CASSLSSRGFVYNEQFF.

The J gene is TRBJ2-3, the V gene TRBV11-2; tentative D call: TRBD2 (5 bases). Looked up from germline, CDR1 is SGHAT and CDR2 is FQNNGV. The V end was cut by 6 bases, the J end by 4 bases, with 14 bases between. The CDR3 loop spans 14 amino acids. CDR3 DNA: TGTGCCAGCAGTAGGGCGGGCCGCGCAGATACGCAGTATTTT. Encoded protein: CASSRAGRADTQYF.

This sequence joins TRBV19 and TRBJ2-1, with D perhaps matching TRBD2 (5 bases). This CDR3 region has 14 residues. Between the trimmed V and J ends, which lost 9 bases and 4 bases, there was a span of 16 bases. Looked up from germline, CDR1 is LNHDA and CDR2 is SQIVND (reference sequence). CDR3: CASAERLTYNEQFF. The CDR3 DNA sequence: TGTGCCAGCGCGGAGCGGCTGACGTACAATGAGCAGTTCTTC.

This chain links TRBV7-9 with TRBJ1-2; D not certain. Trimming left V 0 bases short and J 4 bases short, with 12 bases between. The germline V gene has CDR1 SEHNR and CDR2 FQNEAQ (reference sequence). The CDR3 contains 15 residues. DNA for the CDR3: TGTGCCAGCAGCTTAGCAGCTATCCGGGTCTATGGCTACACCTTC. Its protein is CASSLAAIRVYGYTF.

The chain combines TRBV28 with TRBJ2-5, with 12 bases that match TRBD2. The CDR3 has 15 residues. V shed 10 bases, J shed 5 bases, and the junction held 11 bases outside the gene matches. Per the germline V gene, CDR1 is MDHEN and CDR2 is SYDVKM. The CDR3 nucleotides are TGTGCCACCCGGAAGACTAGCGGGGGAGTGGAGACCCAGTACTTC. As protein: CATRKTSGGVETQYF. The full variable domain, completed using reference TRBV28 and TRBJ2-5, is DVKVTQSSRYLVKRTGEKVFLECVQDMDHENMFWYRQDPGLGLRLIYFSYDVKMKEKGDIPEGYSVSREKKERFSLILESASTNQTSMYLCATRKTSGGVETQYFGPGTRLLVL.

The chain links TRBV7-8 to TRBJ2-2; unclear D gene. Trimming removed 3 bases at V and 6 bases at J, with 5 bases between. CDR3 size: 12 residues. Germline CDR1 reads SGHVS; CDR2 reads FQNEAQ. The CDR3, as DNA: TGTGCCAGCAGCTTTCAGTCCGGGGAGCTGTTTTTT. Encoded protein: CASSFQSGELFF.

The chain links TRBV19 to TRBJ2-7; D gene unclear. This CDR3 has 13 amino acids. Trimming pared 5 bases from V and 5 bases from J, leaving 13 bases between. The germline gives CDR1 LNHDA, CDR2 SQIVND (reference sequence). The DNA for the CDR3 is TGTGCCAGTAGTGCGGCATATGGGCACGAGCAGTACGTC. Amino acid sequence: CASSAAYGHEQYV.

This clone showed up just a few times. This chain links TRBV16 with TRBJ2-7; 10 bases line up with TRBD1. The CDR3 is made up of 14 amino acids. The V gene's germline CDR1 is KGHSY and CDR2 FQNENV. After removal of 5 bases from V and 3 bases from J, the junction contained 4 bases not matched to a gene. The DNA of the CDR3 is TGTGCCAGCAGCTCCGGACAGGGGGACTACGAGCAGTACGTC. As protein: CASSSGQGDYEQYV.

The chain employs TRBV29-1 and TRBJ2-1, with 11 bases fitting TRBD1. The CDR3 consists of 15 residues. Germline lookup yields CDR1 SQVTM and CDR2 ANQGSEA. Germline trimming cut 6 bases from V and 4 bases from J; bases unmatched to any gene: 8. The CDR3 nucleotides read TGCAGCGTCGTGACCGGGACAGGGGGATACAATGAGCAGTTCTTC. Its translation: CSVVTGTGGYNEQFF.

The chain links TRBV7-3 to TRBJ2-2; 10 positions agree with TRBD1. Germline V gene lookup returns CDR1 SGHTA and CDR2 FQGTGA. V dropped 6 bases and J dropped 4; count of bases not matched to a gene: 5. This CDR3 is built from 15 residues. For the CDR3, the DNA is TGTGCCAGCAGTTGGGACAGGGGTGGCACCGGGGAGCTGTTTTTT. Its protein product is CASSWDRGGTGELFF.

This chain joins TRBV28 and TRBJ1-2; D remains unclear. V lost 1 base, J lost 0 bases, and 3 bases lay in between. This CDR3 region has 13 residues. Germline V gene lookup returns CDR1 MDHEN and CDR2 SYDVKM. For the CDR3, the DNA is TGTGCCAGCAGTTTATACACTAACTATGGCTACACCTTC. Its translation: CASSLYTNYGYTF.

This clone was seen more than once but under ten times. The chain is built from TRBV25-1 and TRBJ1-2; 7 bases match TRBD1. Trimming cost V 4 bases and J 3 bases; bases outside gene matches: 2. The CDR3 is 13 residues long. CDR1 MGHDK and CDR2 SYGVNS come from the germline V gene. CDR3 residues: CASSVDRDYGYTF. As DNA, the CDR3 is TGTGCCAGCAGTGTTGACAGGGACTATGGCTACACCTTC.

The CDR3 loop is CASSNSGRAGTDTQYF. For the CDR3, the DNA is TGTGCCAGCAGCAATAGCGGGAGGGCCGGGACAGATACGCAGTATTTT. The chain recombines TRBV9 with TRBJ2-3, with 11 bases matching TRBD2. V lost 4 bases, J lost 3 bases, and 7 bases stayed unmatched. This CDR3 spans 16 amino acids. CDR1 is SGDLS and CDR2 is YYNGEE in the germline V gene.

The J gene is TRBJ2-5, the V gene TRBV2; D is possibly TRBD2 (7 bases). From germline, CDR1 is SNHLY and CDR2 FYNNEI. CDR3 size: 15 residues. The ends were cut back, 4 bases at V and 4 bases at J, with 16 bases in the middle. The CDR3 sequence: CASSGGWGGAETQYF. The CDR3 DNA sequence: TGTGCCAGCAGTGGAGGTTGGGGGGGCGCAGAGACCCAGTACTTC.